The 9 T cell receptor beta chains presented below share a single source sample, sequenced in a study of T cells in Graves' hyperthyroidism and ophthalmopathy. Amplification yielded TCR beta CDR3 regions, with RNA transcripts as the source. A set of HTBI primers served as the primers for a first-round RT-PCR of the TCR CDR3. MiXCR, run by TCRdb on the multiplex PCR reads, gives a single entry per CDR3 protein. The sample carries about 580,000 distinct CDR3 sequences, about 15% recorded once. Source material: blood. These receptors were taken from a woman younger than 45 with Graves' hyperthyroidism that later progressed to Graves' ophthalmopathy.

In this sample, this clonotype turned up a few times. The rearrangement links TRBV10-3 to TRBJ1-6, with TRBD1 matching over 8 bases. This CDR3 has 15 amino acids. V gave up 4 bases and J gave up 4 bases; unmatched junction bases: 3. The germline V gene encodes CDR1 ENHRY and CDR2 SYGVKD. CDR3 protein: CAISGDRKYNSPLHF. Written as DNA, the CDR3 is TGTGCCATCAGTGGGGACAGGAAGTATAATTCACCCCTCCACTTT.

This clonotype was observed at least ten times. The chain recombines TRBV28 with TRBJ2-4, with a possible D match to TRBD2 (6 bases). V was trimmed by 5 bases and J by 5 bases, leaving 13 bases between them. CDR1 and CDR2 from the germline V gene are MDHEN and SYDVKM. The CDR3 extends over 14 amino acids. CDR3 sequence: CASSELSGENIQYF. CDR3 coding DNA: TGTGCCAGCAGTGAACTATCGGGGGAAAACATTCAGTACTTC. The full variable domain, rest sourced from reference TRBV28 and TRBJ2-4, is DVKVTQSSRYLVKRTGEKVFLECVQDMDHENMFWYRQDPGLGLRLIYFSYDVKMKEKGDIPEGYSVSREKKERFSLILESASTNQTSMYLCASSELSGENIQYFGAGTRLSVL.

This clonotype was picked up many times. The J gene is TRBJ2-7, the V gene TRBV7-2; no clear D. The CDR3 spans 16 residues. Germline lookup yields CDR1 SGHTA and CDR2 FQGNSA. V lost 3 bases to trimming and J lost 6 bases, with 21 bases between them. The CDR3 sequence is CASSLLAPHQLPEQYF. As DNA, the CDR3 is TGTGCCAGCAGCTTGTTGGCCCCGCACCAGCTACCCGAGCAGTACTTC.

This clonotype was counted between two and nine times. V usage is TRBV7-3 and J usage is TRBJ2-1; possibly TRBD2 for D (5 bases). CDR1 is SGHTA, CDR2 FQGTGA, per germline. The CDR3 has 15 amino acids. V was clipped by 0 bases and J by 8 bases, with 14 bases between them. This CDR3 reads CASSLTFGGSDEQFF. CDR3 in DNA: TGTGCCAGCAGCTTAACGTTCGGAGGAAGTGATGAGCAGTTCTTC.

This clonotype was seen at least ten times. V usage is TRBV12-3 or TRBV12-4 and J usage is TRBJ1-5; D uncertain. V was cut by 5 bases and J by 0 bases, with 14 bases left in between. The CDR3 runs to 16 residues. CDR3 sequence: CASSSIFWGSNQPQHF. CDR3 nucleotide sequence: TGTGCCAGCAGTAGCATTTTCTGGGGTAGCAATCAGCCCCAGCATTTT.

In this sample, this clonotype turned up many times. The chain is built from TRBV11-3 and TRBJ1-6; D gene uncertain. V was trimmed by 1 base and J by 10 bases, leaving 17 bases between them. CDR3 size: 16 residues. The germline CDR1 and CDR2 sequences are SGHNT and YENEEA. The CDR3 region is CASSLGSNSGLSPLHF. The DNA for the CDR3 is TGTGCCAGCAGCTTAGGTTCCAACTCCGGTTTGTCACCCCTCCACTTT.

This clonotype was seen ten or more times. The chain employs TRBV11-2 and TRBJ2-5; TRBD1 matches at 7 bases. Germline lookup yields CDR1 SGHAT and CDR2 FQNNGV. The CDR3 length is 15 residues. Losses at the gene ends were 1 base for V and 4 bases for J; bases not matched to a gene: 6. The DNA of the CDR3 is TGTGCCAGCAGCTTAGGAGGACAGGTGGGAGAGACCCAGTACTTC. Protein sequence: CASSLGGQVGETQYF.

About this clonotype itself: Given a much more abundant clone one base away, this may be a read error. This sequence joins TRBV7-9 and TRBJ1-2; D gene ambiguous. V gave up 6 bases and J gave up 8 bases, with 25 bases separating them. The CDR3 is 16 residues long. The germline V gene has CDR1 SEHNR and CDR2 FQNEAQ (reference sequence). For the CDR3, the DNA is TGTGCCAGCAGTCCGAAAGTGTCGATAGGTCGTCAAGGCTACACCTTC. This translates into CASSPKVSIGRQGYTF.

In its sample, this clonotype was seen a few times. The chain links TRBV4-1 to TRBJ2-7; D is uncertain. The length of the CDR3 is 12 residues. Deletions cut 0 bases from V and 7 bases from J, with 7 bases between. CDR1 is MGHRA, CDR2 YSYEKL, per germline. The CDR3 loop reads CASSQDYREQYF. CDR3 nucleotides: TGCGCCAGCAGCCAAGACTACAGAGAGCAGTACTTC.